This section outlines one TCR beta chain sequence together with its context. Its antigen is unidentified. This record comes from a study of cytomegalovirus exposure and HLA in healthy donors. Whole-study findings and limits: Immune exposure information available was restricted to CMV serostatus.

The CDR3 consists of 15 residues. Losses at the gene ends were 2 bases for V and 8 bases for J; bases not matched to a gene: 11. CDR1 is MGHRA and CDR2 is YSYEKL in the germline V gene. PCR involved 60 Vbeta and 13 Jbeta primers. Here immunoSEQ multiplex PCR was the method, and the copy in TCRdb shows in-frame clones only, minus some. The table has about 60,000 clones, approximately 70% seen once. The chain has TRBV4-1 and TRBJ1-2, with 7 bases fitting TRBD1. The receptor comes from a woman aged 55-75 years in good health and CMV-seropositive. Material for sequencing was PBMCs. The CDR3 protein is CASSQLVTGARGYTF. The CDR3 coding sequence is TGCGCCAGCAGCCAACTAGTAACAGGGGCCCGGGGCTACACCTTC.